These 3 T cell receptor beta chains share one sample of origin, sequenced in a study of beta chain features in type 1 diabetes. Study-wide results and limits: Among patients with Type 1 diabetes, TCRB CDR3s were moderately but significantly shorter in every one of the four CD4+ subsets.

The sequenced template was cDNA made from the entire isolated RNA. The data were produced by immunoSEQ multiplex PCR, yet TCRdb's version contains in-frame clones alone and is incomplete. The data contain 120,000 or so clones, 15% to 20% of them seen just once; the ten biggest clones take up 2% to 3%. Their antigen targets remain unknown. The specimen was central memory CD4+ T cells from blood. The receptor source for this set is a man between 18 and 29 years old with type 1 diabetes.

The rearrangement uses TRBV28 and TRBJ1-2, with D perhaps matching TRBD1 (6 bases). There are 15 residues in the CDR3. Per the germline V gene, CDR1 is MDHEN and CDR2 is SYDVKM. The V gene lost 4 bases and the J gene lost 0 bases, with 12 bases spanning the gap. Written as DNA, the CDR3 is TGTGCCAGCAGTTCTTCTGACAGGCCTAACTATGGCTACACCTTC. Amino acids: CASSSSDRPNYGYTF.

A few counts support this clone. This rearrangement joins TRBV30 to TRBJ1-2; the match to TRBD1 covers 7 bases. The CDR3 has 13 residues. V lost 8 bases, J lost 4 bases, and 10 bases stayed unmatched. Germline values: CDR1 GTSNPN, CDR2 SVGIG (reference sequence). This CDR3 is CAHTGDGSYGYTF. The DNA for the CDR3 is TGTGCCCATACAGGGGATGGTTCCTATGGCTACACCTTC.

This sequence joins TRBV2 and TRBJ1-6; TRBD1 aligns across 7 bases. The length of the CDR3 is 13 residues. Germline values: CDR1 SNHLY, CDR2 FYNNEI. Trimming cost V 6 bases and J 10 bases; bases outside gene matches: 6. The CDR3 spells CASSQDRESPLHF. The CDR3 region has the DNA TGTGCCAGCAGCCAAGACAGGGAGTCACCCCTCCACTTT.